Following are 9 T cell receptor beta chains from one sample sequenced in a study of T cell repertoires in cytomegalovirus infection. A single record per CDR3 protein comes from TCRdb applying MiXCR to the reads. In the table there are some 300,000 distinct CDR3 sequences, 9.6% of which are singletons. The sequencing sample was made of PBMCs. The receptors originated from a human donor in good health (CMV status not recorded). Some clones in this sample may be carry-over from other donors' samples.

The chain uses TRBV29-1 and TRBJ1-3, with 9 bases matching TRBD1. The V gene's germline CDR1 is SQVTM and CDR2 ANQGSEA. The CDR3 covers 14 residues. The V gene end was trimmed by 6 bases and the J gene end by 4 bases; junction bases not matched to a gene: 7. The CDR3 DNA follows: TGCAGCGTGGGGGACAGGGTAGGAGGAAACACCATATATTTT. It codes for CSVGDRVGGNTIYF.

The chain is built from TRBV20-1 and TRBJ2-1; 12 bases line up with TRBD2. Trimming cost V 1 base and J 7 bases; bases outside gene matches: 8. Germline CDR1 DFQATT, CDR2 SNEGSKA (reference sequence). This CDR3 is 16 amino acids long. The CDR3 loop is CSARAPSGGAPNEQFF. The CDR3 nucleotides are TGCAGTGCTAGAGCCCCTAGCGGGGGGGCCCCAAATGAGCAGTTCTTC.

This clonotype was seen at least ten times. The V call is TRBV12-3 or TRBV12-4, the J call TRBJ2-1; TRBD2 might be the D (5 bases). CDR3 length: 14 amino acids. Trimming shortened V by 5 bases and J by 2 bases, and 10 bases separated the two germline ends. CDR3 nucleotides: TGTGCCAGCAGTCCCTCCGGGGCCTACAATGAGCAGTTCTTC. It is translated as CASSPSGAYNEQFF.

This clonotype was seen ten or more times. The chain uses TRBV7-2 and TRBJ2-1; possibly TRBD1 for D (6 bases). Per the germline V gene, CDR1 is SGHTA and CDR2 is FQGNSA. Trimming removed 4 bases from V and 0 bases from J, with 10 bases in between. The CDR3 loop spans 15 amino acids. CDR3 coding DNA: TGTGCCAGCAGCTCCGGGACACTCTCCTACAATGAGCAGTTCTTC. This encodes CASSSGTLSYNEQFF. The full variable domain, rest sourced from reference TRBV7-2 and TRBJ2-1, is GAGVSQSPSNKVTEKGKDVELRCDPISGHTALYWYRQSLGQGLEFLIYFQGNSAPDKSGLPSDRFSAERTGGSVSTLTIQRTQQEDSAVYLCASSSGTLSYNEQFFGPGTRLTVL.

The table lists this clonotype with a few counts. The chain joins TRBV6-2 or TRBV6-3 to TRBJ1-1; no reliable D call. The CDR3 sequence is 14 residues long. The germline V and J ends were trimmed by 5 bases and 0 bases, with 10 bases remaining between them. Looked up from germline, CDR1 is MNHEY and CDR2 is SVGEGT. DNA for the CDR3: TGTGCCAGCAGTCACACAGCCCTGAACACTGAAGCTTTCTTT. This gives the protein CASSHTALNTEAFF.

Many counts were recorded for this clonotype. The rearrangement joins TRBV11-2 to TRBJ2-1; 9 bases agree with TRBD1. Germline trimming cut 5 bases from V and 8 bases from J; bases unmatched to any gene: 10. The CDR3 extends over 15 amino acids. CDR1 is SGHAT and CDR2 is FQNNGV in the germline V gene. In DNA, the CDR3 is TGTGCCAGCAGCCTGGGGGACAGGGAGGGCGATGAGCAGTTCTTC. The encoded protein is CASSLGDREGDEQFF. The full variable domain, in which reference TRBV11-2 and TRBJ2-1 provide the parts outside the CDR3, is EAGVAQSPRYKIIEKRQSVAFWCNPISGHATLYWYQQILGQGPKLLIQFQNNGVVDDSQLPKDRFSAERLKGVDSTLKIQPAKLEDSAVYLCASSLGDREGDEQFFGPGTRLTVL.

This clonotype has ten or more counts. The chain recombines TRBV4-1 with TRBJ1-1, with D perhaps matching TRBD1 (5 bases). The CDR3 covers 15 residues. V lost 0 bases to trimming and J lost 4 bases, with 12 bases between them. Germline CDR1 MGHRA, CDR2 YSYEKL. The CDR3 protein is CASSQDLRAATEAFF. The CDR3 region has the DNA TGCGCCAGCAGCCAAGATCTCAGGGCGGCCACTGAAGCTTTCTTT.

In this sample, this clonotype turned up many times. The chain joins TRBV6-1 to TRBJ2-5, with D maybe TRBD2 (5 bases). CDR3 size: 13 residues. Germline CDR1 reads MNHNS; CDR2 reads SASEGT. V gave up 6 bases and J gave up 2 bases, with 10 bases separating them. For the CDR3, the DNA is TGTGCCAGCAGACGTACTAGACAAGAGACCCAGTACTTC. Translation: CASRRTRQETQYF.

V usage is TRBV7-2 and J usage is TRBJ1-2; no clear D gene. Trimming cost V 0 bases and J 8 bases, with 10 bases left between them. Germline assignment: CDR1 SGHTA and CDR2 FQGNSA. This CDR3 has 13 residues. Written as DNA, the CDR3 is TGTGCCAGCAGCTTAGCGCCCGAGGAGGGCTACACCTTC. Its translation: CASSLAPEEGYTF.